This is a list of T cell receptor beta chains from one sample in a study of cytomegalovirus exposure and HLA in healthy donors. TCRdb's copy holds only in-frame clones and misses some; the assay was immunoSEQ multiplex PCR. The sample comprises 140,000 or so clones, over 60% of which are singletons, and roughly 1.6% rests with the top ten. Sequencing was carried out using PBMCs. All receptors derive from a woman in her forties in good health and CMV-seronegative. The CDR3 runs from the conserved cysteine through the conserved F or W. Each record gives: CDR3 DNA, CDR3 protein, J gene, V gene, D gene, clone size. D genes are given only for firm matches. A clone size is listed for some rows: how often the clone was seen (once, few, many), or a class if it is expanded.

TGCGCCAGCAGCGGCGGGGCACTAGCGGGAGTTGCAGATACGCAGTATTTT CASSGGALAGVADTQYF TRBJ2-3 TRBV5-1 TRBD2 NA
TGTGCCAGCAGTGAACGCAGGTTGAACACTGAAGCTTTCTTT CASSERRLNTEAFF TRBJ1-1 TRBV2 NA few
TGTGCCAGCAGCCTCGAACAGGGGAACTATGGCTACACCTTC CASSLEQGNYGYTF TRBJ1-2 TRBV5-5 TRBD1 NA
TGTGCCAGCAGGGATAGCGGGGGGTCCGAGCAGTACTTC CASRDSGGSEQYF TRBJ2-7 TRBV27 TRBD2 NA
TGTGCCAGCAGCTTTGGACAGGACCCCACCGGGGAGCTGTTTTTT CASSFGQDPTGELFF TRBJ2-2 TRBV7-6 TRBD1 NA
TGTGCCACCAGCAGTCAATCTAGCGGACAAGAGACCCAGTACTTC CATSSQSSGQETQYF TRBJ2-5 TRBV15 TRBD2 NA
TGCAGCGCTGGGGGACTACATATCTACAATGAGCAGTTCTTC CSAGGLHIYNEQFF TRBJ2-1 TRBV29-1 TRBD2 NA
TGTGCCAGCAGCTTACAAAGACAGGGCGCTGAAGCTTTCTTT CASSLQRQGAEAFF TRBJ1-1 TRBV5-4 TRBD1 few
TGTGCCAGCAGTTTATGGGTAGCGGTTGCCAATGAGCAGTTCTTC CASSLWVAVANEQFF TRBJ2-1 TRBV27 NA NA
TGTGCCATCAGTGATACAGCCTCTGGAGATACGCAGTATTTT CAISDTASGDTQYF TRBJ2-3 TRBV10-3 NA NA
TGTGCCAGCAGTGATGGAGAGACCACTGAAGCTTTCTTT CASSDGETTEAFF TRBJ1-1 TRBV6-4 NA NA
TGTGCCAGCACCGACGGACAGGGTGGCTACAATGAGCAGTTCTTC CASTDGQGGYNEQFF TRBJ2-1 TRBV6-4 TRBD1 few
TGTGCCAGTAGTATAGCAAACACCGGGGAGCTGTTTTTT CASSIANTGELFF TRBJ2-2 TRBV19 NA once
TGTGCCACACTGGACAGGGGAGAGAACACTGAAGCTTTCTTT CATLDRGENTEAFF TRBJ1-1 TRBV6-5 TRBD1 NA
TGTGCCAGCAGCTCTGGACAGCCCCGGCTCAATCAGCCCCAGCATTTT CASSSGQPRLNQPQHF TRBJ1-5 TRBV7-8 NA NA
TGCGCCAGCAGCTTATCAGGGGGCTTTCAGCCCCAGCATTTT CASSLSGGFQPQHF TRBJ1-5 TRBV5-1 TRBD1 NA
TGTGCCAGCAGGGTTCTAGCGGGGGGGCCCCATGAGCAGTTCTTC CASRVLAGGPHEQFF TRBJ2-1 TRBV2 TRBD2 NA
TGCGCCAGCAGCCAAGAAGGCCGGATAGCGCAGAAAGCTTTCTTT CASSQEGRIAQKAFF TRBJ1-1 TRBV4-1 NA NA
TGTGCCAGCAGTGAAGAGAGGACAGGAGGAAACTATGGCTACACCTTC CASSEERTGGNYGYTF TRBJ1-2 TRBV2 TRBD1 NA
TGTGCCAGCAGCCCACAATCCCAAGAGACCCAGTACTTC CASSPQSQETQYF TRBJ2-5 TRBV5-6 NA many
TGTGCGGGGGCTCTGGCCCAAGAGACCCAGTACTTC CAGALAQETQYF TRBJ2-5 TRBV2 NA NA
TGCGCCAGCAGCATCTCTCTGACTAGCGGGAGCGCCTACGAGCAGTACTTC CASSISLTSGSAYEQYF TRBJ2-7 TRBV5-1 TRBD2 NA
TGCAGTGCTAGGGGGCTGGATGGCTACACCTTC CSARGLDGYTF TRBJ1-2 TRBV20-1 NA NA
TGTGCCAGCAGTCGCCTTGACAGTTCCACTGAAGCTTTCTTT CASSRLDSSTEAFF TRBJ1-1 TRBV6-5 NA once
TGTGCCAGCAGTTTTGGGGGCTACGGCACTGAAGCTTTCTTT CASSFGGYGTEAFF TRBJ1-1 TRBV28 NA NA
TGTGCCAGTGTGACAGGGCTCGGGTGGGACACTGAAGCTTTCTTT CASVTGLGWDTEAFF TRBJ1-1 TRBV19 TRBD1 NA
TGTGCCAGCAGTGAAGGTAGTAACACTGAAGCTTTCTTT CASSEGSNTEAFF TRBJ1-1 TRBV2 NA NA
TGTGCCAGCTACCGGGACATAACTTCACCCCTCCACTTT CASYRDITSPLHF TRBJ1-6 TRBV6-5 NA NA
TGTGCCAGCAGTTTAGTGAGTAGCGGGAGCGGTAATGAGCAGTTCTTC CASSLVSSGSGNEQFF TRBJ2-1 TRBV27 TRBD2 few
TGTGCCAGCAGTGAGAGTTCCTCCTACAATGAGCAGTTCTTC CASSESSSYNEQFF TRBJ2-1 TRBV2 NA NA
TGCGCCAGCAGCCAGGCGGACATTGGGAACTACGAGCAGTACTTC CASSQADIGNYEQYF TRBJ2-7 TRBV4-1 NA NA
TGTGCCACCAGCCGTAGCGGGAGGACCGCCAAAAACATTCAGTACTTC CATSRSGRTAKNIQYF TRBJ2-4 TRBV15 TRBD2 NA
TGCGCCAGCAGCCCCCTCGTGGGGCGAAGGTTTAGGAATCAGCCCCAGCATTTT CASSPLVGRRFRNQPQHF TRBJ1-5 TRBV5-1 NA NA
TGTGCCAGCAGTGAAGCCTACTCGACAAGGGGGAATATGAACACTGAAGCTTTCTTT CASSEAYSTRGNMNTEAFF TRBJ1-1 TRBV6-1 NA NA
TGCGCCAGCAGTACAGGGGGCGGCTATGGCTACACCTTC CASSTGGGYGYTF TRBJ1-2 TRBV10-2 TRBD1 NA
TGTTCCAGCAGCCCACTCGTGGGACAGGCCATCCAAGGAGGCGAAAAACTGTTTTTT CSSSPLVGQAIQGGEKLFF TRBJ1-4 TRBV7-9 TRBD1 NA
TGTGCCACTACCCCGGGGTGGGAAAAACTGTTTTTT CATTPGWEKLFF TRBJ1-4 TRBV28 NA NA
TGTGCCAGCAGCGTACGCGGGGGTAACTACAATGAGCAGTTCTTC CASSVRGGNYNEQFF TRBJ2-1 TRBV9 TRBD2 NA
TGTGCCAGCAGCCCTTACTATTCCAGCTACGAGCAGTACTTC CASSPYYSSYEQYF TRBJ2-7 TRBV5-6 NA NA
TGTGCCAGCAGGTACTCCGGGGAGCTGTTTTTT CASRYSGELFF TRBJ2-2 TRBV2 NA few